This entry lists 17 T cell receptor beta chains sequenced from one sample in a study of T cells expressing NK-cell markers. TCRdb re-called the 5' RACE reads; one entry per CDR3 protein, DNA not given. This table holds about 180,000 distinct CDR3 sequences. Sequencing used blood T cells: a sorted CD56 or NKG2C T cell subset, CD4+ or CD8+ T cells, or bulk PBMC T cells (not recorded which). The source is a man aged 18-70 years in good health.

The chain links TRBV6-4 to TRBJ2-1; without DNA, the TCRdb call of TRBD1 cannot be checked. CDR3 length: 15 amino acids. The V gene's germline CDR1 is MRHNA and CDR2 SNTAGT. The chain's CDR3 is CASSDSGTGGNEQFF.

The CDR3 loop reads CATSSQGALNNEQFF. The genes are TRBV15 and TRBJ2-1; lacking DNA, the TRBD1 call made by TCRdb goes unchecked. Germline CDR1 reads LNHNV; CDR2 reads YYDKDF (reference sequence). This CDR3 is built from 15 residues. The full variable domain, its missing parts supplied by reference TRBV15 and TRBJ2-1, is DAMVIQNPRYQVTQFGKPVTLSCSQTLNHNVMYWYQQKSSQAPKLLFHYYDKDFNNEADTPDNFQSRRPNTSFCFLDIRSPGLGDTAMYLCATSSQGALNNEQFFGPGTRLTVL.

The J gene is TRBJ2-3, the V gene TRBV7-6; TCRdb reports TRBD2, a call that lacks DNA to check it against. The germline CDR1 and CDR2 sequences are SGHVS and FNYEAQ. CDR3 length equals 17 residues. CDR3 loop: CASSPNGGFERPDTQYF.

The gene calls are TRBV6-5 and TRBJ1-4. Germline V gene data show CDR1 as MNHEY and CDR2 as SVGAGI. This CDR3 has 15 residues. This CDR3 is CASSYDGRYSEKLFF.

The V call is TRBV15, the J call TRBJ2-1. The CDR3 extends over 13 amino acids. CDR1 and CDR2 (germline): LNHNV, YYDKDF (reference sequence). The CDR3 loop reads CATSRVSGGEQFF.

The rearrangement uses TRBV19 and TRBJ2-2; TCRdb's D call of TRBD2 is untestable without DNA. The CDR3 runs to 17 residues. Germline V gives CDR1 LNHDA, CDR2 SQIVND (reference sequence). The CDR3 sequence: CASSITSGESNTGELFF.

The CDR3 loop reads CASSDSEETQYF. V is TRBV12-3 or TRBV12-4 and J is TRBJ2-5; the TCRdb D gene call, TRBD1, has no DNA to confirm it. The CDR3 has 12 residues.

The J gene is TRBJ1-1, the V gene TRBV4-1; the TRBD1 assignment by TCRdb is unverifiable without DNA. Germline assignment: CDR1 MGHRA and CDR2 YSYEKL. The CDR3 extends over 14 amino acids. The chain's CDR3 is CASSQGQGNTEAFF.

J is TRBJ2-7 and V is TRBV12-5; TCRdb's D gene call, TRBD1, goes unchecked for lack of DNA. The CDR3 loop spans 16 amino acids. The germline V gene has CDR1 LGHNT and CDR2 FRNRAP. CDR3 region: CASGSPTGGFDYEQYF.

The chain has TRBV12-5 and TRBJ2-1; with no DNA, the TCRdb D assignment of TRBD2 cannot be verified. The CDR3 contains 14 residues. The germline gives CDR1 LGHNT, CDR2 FRNRAP. CDR3: CASGRWGGYGEQFF.

V is TRBV15 and J is TRBJ2-5; TCRdb's D call, TRBD1, is unchecked because there is no DNA. This CDR3 spans 14 amino acids. Germline lookup yields CDR1 LNHNV and CDR2 YYDKDF (reference sequence). CDR3 amino acids: CATVLGRGIPTQYF.

V and J are TRBV13 and TRBJ1-6; TCRdb indicates TRBD1, and absent DNA this call remains unverified. CDR3 length: 15 amino acids. Germline V gene data show CDR1 as PRHDT and CDR2 as FYEKMQ (reference sequence). The CDR3 loop is CASSAYRGLNSPLHF.

The chain uses TRBV28 and TRBJ1-2. Germline lookup yields CDR1 MDHEN and CDR2 SYDVKM. The CDR3 length is 12 residues. This chain's CDR3 is CASSLELYGYTF.

The V gene is TRBV20-1, the J gene TRBJ1-5; without DNA, the TCRdb call of TRBD1 cannot be checked. Germline lookup yields CDR1 DFQATT and CDR2 SNEGSKA (reference sequence). This CDR3 spans 14 amino acids. The CDR3 is CSAGTGQHNQPQHF.

The chain recombines TRBV5-6 with TRBJ2-1; as DNA is missing, the TRBD1 call by TCRdb cannot be tested. Germline V gene lookup returns CDR1 SGHDT and CDR2 YYEEEE. The CDR3 runs 12 residues. The CDR3 loop is CASSPTGHEQFF. Looking up the rest from reference TRBV5-6 and TRBJ2-1 gives the full variable domain: DAGVTQSPTHLIKTRGQQVTLRCSPKSGHDTVSWYQQALGQGPQFIFQYYEEEERQRGNFPDRFSGHQFPNYSSELNVNALLLGDSALYLCASSPTGHEQFFGPGTRLTVL.

The V and J genes are TRBV12-3 or TRBV12-4 and TRBJ1-5; TCRdb's D call, TRBD1, is unchecked because there is no DNA. CDR3 length equals 13 residues. The chain's CDR3 is CATGTGGNQPQHF.

The CDR3 loop reads CSARFTGELFF. This chain connects TRBV20-1 to TRBJ2-2. CDR3 size: 11 residues. CDR1 is DFQATT, CDR2 SNEGSKA, per germline (reference sequence).